Listed here is a single T cell receptor beta chain. The data were taken from a study of blood T cell repertoires in COVID-19. Study-level background: The origin of the acute and convalescent COVID-19 samples was the United States, Italy and Spain. T cells, B-cell-depleted T cells, or PBMCs provided the cDNA or gDNA that served as material.

In the study's own analysis: Amplified reference gene primers provided the basis for estimating nucleated cell counts. Sequencing used immunoSEQ multiplex PCR; TCRdb keeps in-frame clones, though not all of them. V and J calls plus clone size are reproduced from that table; the DNA served to infer D and trimming. The sample holds around 190,000 clones, 83% seen once. This TCR was recovered from a human donor in a cohort sampled during active COVID-19. The sequenced sample consisted of peripheral blood.

CDR3 bases: TGTGCCAGCAGCTTTCCCAATACTAAAGCTTTCTTT. Protein product: CASSFPNTKAFF. The chain employs TRBV7-2 and TRBJ1-1; no clear D. This CDR3 contains 12 residues. The germline V gene has CDR1 SGHTA and CDR2 FQGNSA. V was trimmed by 3 bases and J by 9 bases, leaving 11 bases between them. The full variable domain, rest sourced from reference TRBV7-2 and TRBJ1-1, is GAGVSQSPSNKVTEKGKDVELRCDPISGHTALYWYRQSLGQGLEFLIYFQGNSAPDKSGLPSDRFSAERTGGSVSTLTIQRTQQEDSAVYLCASSFPNTKAFFGQGTRLTVV.